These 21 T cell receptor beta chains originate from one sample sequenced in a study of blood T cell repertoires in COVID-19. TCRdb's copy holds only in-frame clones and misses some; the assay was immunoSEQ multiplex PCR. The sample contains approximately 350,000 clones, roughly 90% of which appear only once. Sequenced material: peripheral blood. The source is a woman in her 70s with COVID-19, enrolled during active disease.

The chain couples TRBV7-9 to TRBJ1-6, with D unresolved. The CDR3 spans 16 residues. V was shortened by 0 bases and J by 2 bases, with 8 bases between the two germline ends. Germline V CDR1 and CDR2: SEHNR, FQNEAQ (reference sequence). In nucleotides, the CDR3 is TGTGCCAGCAGCTTAGCCCAAACACCCTATAATTCACCCCTCCACTTT. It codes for CASSLAQTPYNSPLHF.

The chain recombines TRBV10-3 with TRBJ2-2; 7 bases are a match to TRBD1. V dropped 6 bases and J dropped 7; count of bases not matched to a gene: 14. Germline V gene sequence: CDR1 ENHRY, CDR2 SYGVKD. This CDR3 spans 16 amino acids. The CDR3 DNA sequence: TGTGCCATCAGGAAGCAACAGGGGTTAACAGGCGGGGAGCTGTTTTTT. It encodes CAIRKQQGLTGGELFF.

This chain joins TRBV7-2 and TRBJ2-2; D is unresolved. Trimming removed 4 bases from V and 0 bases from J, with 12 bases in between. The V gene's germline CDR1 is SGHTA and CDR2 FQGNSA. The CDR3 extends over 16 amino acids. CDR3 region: CASSSYSVANTGELFF. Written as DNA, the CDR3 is TGTGCCAGCAGCTCGTATTCTGTTGCGAACACCGGGGAGCTGTTTTTT.

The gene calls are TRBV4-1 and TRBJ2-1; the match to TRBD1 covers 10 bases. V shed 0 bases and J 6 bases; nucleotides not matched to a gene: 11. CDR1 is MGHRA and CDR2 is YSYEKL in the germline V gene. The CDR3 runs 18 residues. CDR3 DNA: TGCGCCAGCAGCCAAGACCGGGGCGGGACAGGGGTATCCAATGAGCAGTTCTTC. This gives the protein CASSQDRGGTGVSNEQFF.

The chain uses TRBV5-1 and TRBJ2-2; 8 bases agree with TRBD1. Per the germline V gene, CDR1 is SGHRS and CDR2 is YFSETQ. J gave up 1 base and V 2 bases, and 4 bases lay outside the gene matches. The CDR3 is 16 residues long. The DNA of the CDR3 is TGCGCCAGCAGCTTCAACGGACAGGGGAACACCGGGGAGCTGTTTTTT. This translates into CASSFNGQGNTGELFF.

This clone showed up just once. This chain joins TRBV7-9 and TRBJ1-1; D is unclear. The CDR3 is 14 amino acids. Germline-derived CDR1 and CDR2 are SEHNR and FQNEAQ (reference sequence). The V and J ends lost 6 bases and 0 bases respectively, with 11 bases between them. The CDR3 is CASRSGKLNTEAFF. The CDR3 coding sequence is TGTGCCAGCAGATCCGGGAAGTTGAACACTGAAGCTTTCTTT.

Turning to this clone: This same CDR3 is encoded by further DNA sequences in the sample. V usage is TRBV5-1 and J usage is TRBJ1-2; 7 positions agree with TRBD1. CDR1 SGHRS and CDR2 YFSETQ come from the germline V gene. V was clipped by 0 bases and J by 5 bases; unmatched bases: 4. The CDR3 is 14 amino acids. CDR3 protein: CASSLGQGGYGYTF. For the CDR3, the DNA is TGCGCCAGCAGCTTGGGACAGGGTGGTTATGGCTACACCTTC.

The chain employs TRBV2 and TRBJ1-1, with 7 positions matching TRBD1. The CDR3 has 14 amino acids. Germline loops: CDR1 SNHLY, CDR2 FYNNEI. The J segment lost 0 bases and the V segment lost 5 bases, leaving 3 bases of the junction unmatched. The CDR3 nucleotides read TGTGCCAGCAGTAGGACAGGACTGAACACTGAAGCTTTCTTT. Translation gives CASSRTGLNTEAFF. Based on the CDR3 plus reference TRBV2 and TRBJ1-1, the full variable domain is EPEVTQTPSHQVTQMGQEVILRCVPISNHLYFYWYRQILGQKVEFLVSFYNNEISEKSEIFDDQFSVERPDGSNFTLKIRSTKLEDSAMYFCASSRTGLNTEAFFGQGTRLTVV.

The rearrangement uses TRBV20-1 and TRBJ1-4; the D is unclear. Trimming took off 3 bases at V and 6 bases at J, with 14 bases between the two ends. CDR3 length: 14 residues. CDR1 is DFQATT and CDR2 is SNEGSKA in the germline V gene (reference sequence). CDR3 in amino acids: CSASNARGDEKLFF. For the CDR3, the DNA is TGCAGTGCTAGTAATGCGAGAGGAGATGAAAAACTGTTTTTT.

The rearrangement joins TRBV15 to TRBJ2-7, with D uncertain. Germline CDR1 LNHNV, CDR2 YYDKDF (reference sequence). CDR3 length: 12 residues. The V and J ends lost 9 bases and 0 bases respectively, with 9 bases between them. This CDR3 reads CATAGSSYEQYF. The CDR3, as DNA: TGTGCCACGGCAGGCAGCTCCTACGAGCAGTACTTC.

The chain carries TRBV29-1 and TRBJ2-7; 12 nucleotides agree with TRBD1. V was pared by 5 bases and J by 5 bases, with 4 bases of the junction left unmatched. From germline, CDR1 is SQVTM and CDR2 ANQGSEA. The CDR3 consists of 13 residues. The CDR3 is CSVPGQGAHEQYF. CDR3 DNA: TGCAGCGTTCCGGGACAGGGGGCCCACGAGCAGTACTTC.

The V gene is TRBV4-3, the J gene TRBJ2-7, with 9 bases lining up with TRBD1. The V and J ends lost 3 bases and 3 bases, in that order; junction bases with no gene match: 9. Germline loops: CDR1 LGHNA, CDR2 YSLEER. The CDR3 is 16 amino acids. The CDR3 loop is CASSQAGQGGNYEQYF. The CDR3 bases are TGCGCCAGCAGCCAGGCGGGACAGGGAGGAAACTACGAGCAGTACTTC.

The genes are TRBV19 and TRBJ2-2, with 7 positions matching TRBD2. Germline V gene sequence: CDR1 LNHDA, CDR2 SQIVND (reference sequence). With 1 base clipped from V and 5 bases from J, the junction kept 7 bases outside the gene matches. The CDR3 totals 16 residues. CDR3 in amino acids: CASSIVRGLLTGELFF. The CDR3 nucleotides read TGTGCCAGTAGTATAGTTAGGGGACTACTAACCGGGGAGCTGTTTTTT.

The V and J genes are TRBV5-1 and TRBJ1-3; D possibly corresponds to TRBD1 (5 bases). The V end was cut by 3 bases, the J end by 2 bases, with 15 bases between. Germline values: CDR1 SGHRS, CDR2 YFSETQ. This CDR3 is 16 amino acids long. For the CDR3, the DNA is TGCGCCAGCAGCTCGAGTGAATGGGGGGCTGGAAACACCATATATTTT. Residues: CASSSSEWGAGNTIYF.

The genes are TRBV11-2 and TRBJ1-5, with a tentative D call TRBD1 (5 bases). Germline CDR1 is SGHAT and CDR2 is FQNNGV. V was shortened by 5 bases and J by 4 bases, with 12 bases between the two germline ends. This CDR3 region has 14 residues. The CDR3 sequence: CASSPGGVNQPQHF. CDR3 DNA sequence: TGTGCCAGCAGCCCCGGGGGGGTTAATCAGCCCCAGCATTTT.

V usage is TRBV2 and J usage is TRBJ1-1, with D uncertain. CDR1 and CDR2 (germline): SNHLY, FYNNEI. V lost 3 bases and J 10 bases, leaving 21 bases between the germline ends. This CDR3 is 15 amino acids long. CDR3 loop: CASSDPMGLTEGAFF. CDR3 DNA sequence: TGTGCCAGCAGTGATCCGATGGGCCTAACAGAAGGAGCTTTCTTT.

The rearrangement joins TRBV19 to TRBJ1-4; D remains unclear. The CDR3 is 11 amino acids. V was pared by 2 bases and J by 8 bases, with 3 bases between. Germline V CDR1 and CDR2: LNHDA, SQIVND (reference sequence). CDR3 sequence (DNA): TGTGCCAGTAGTATACAGGAAAAACTGTTTTTT. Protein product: CASSIQEKLFF.

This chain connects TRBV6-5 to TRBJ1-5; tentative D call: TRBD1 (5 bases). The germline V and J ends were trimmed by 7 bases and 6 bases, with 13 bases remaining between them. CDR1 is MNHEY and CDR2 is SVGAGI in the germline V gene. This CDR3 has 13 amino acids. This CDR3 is CASTSFGGQPQHF. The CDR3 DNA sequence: TGTGCCAGCACATCCTTCGGGGGTCAGCCCCAGCATTTT.

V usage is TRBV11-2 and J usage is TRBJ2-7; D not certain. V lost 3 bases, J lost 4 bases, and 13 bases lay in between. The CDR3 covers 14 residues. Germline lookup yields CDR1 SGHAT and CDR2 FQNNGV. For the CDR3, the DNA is TGTGCCAGCAGCTTCGCCAGTGGCCCGTACGAGCAGTACTTC. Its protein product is CASSFASGPYEQYF. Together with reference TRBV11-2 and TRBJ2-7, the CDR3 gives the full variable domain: EAGVAQSPRYKIIEKRQSVAFWCNPISGHATLYWYQQILGQGPKLLIQFQNNGVVDDSQLPKDRFSAERLKGVDSTLKIQPAKLEDSAVYLCASSFASGPYEQYFGPGTRLTVT.

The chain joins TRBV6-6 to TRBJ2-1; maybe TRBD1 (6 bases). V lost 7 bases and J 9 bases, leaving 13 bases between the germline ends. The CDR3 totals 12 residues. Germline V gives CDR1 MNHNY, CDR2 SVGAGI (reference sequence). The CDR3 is CASTQGFVEQFF. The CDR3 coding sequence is TGTGCCAGCACCCAGGGGTTTGTTGAGCAGTTCTTC.

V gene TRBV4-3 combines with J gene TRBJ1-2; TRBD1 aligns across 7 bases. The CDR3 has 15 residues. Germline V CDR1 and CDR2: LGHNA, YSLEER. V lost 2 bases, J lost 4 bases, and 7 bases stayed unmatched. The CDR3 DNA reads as TGCGCCAGCAGCCAAAGATTCGGGACAGTCTATGGCTACACCTTC. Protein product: CASSQRFGTVYGYTF.